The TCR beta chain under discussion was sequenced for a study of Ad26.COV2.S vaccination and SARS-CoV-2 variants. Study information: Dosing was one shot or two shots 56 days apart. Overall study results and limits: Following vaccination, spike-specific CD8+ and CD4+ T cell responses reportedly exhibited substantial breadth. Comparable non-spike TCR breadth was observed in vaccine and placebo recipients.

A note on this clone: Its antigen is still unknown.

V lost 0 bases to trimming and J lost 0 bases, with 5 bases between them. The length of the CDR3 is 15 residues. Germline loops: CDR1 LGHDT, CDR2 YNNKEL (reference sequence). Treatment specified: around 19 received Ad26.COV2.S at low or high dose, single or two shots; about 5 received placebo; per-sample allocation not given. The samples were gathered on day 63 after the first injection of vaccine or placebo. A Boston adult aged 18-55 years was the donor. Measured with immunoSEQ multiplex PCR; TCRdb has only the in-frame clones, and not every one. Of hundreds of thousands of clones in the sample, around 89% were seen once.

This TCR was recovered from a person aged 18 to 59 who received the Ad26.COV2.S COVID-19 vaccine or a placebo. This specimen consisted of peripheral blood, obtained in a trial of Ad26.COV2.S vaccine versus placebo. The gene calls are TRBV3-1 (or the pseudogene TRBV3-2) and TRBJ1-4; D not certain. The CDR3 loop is CASSQERATNEKLFF. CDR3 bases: TGTGCCAGCAGCCAAGAACGGGCAACTAATGAAAAACTGTTTTTT.